Listed below are T cell receptor beta chains from one sample, sequenced in a study of blood T cell repertoires in COVID-19. Assay used: immunoSEQ multiplex PCR; TCRdb lists only in-frame clones, some missing. The repertoire includes about 200,000 clones, 80% to 90% of them detected once, and 10% to 15% sits in the top ten. Specimen: PBMCs or T cells enriched from blood (not recorded which). The receptors here all came from a middle-aged man who had recovered from COVID-19. Both conserved end residues are part of each CDR3. The D gene is left open where the match is weak.

v_gene: TRBV9
j_gene: TRBJ2-3
d_gene: NA
CDR3nt: TGTGCCAGCAGCGTATCACTTCCCACAGATACGCAGTATTTT
CDR3aa: CASSVSLPTDTQYF

v_gene: TRBV5-5
j_gene: TRBJ1-1
d_gene: NA
CDR3nt: TGTGCCAGCAGCGGGGACATTAATATGAACACTGAAGCTTTCTTT
CDR3aa: CASSGDINMNTEAFF

v_gene: TRBV12-5
j_gene: TRBJ1-2
d_gene: NA
CDR3nt: TGTGCTAGTGGTTTCTGGGGAGGAAGCTATGGCTACACCTTC
CDR3aa: CASGFWGGSYGYTF

v_gene: TRBV4-3
j_gene: TRBJ2-7
d_gene: NA
CDR3nt: TGCGCCAGCAGCCAAGCTTCGCAACTAGCTCTCGGGGAGCAGTACTTC
CDR3aa: CASSQASQLALGEQYF

v_gene: TRBV14
j_gene: TRBJ2-5
d_gene: TRBD2
CDR3nt: TGTGCCAGCAGCAGAACTAGCGGGAGTATTCAAGAGACCCAGTACTTC
CDR3aa: CASSRTSGSIQETQYF

v_gene: TRBV28
j_gene: TRBJ1-5
d_gene: NA
CDR3nt: TGTGCCAGCAGCTACTATAGCAATCAGCCCCAGCATTTT
CDR3aa: CASSYYSNQPQHF

v_gene: TRBV15
j_gene: TRBJ1-4
d_gene: NA
CDR3nt: TGTGCCACCCGGGGGTTGGTGGGTGAAAAACTGTTTTTT
CDR3aa: CATRGLVGEKLFF

v_gene: TRBV27
j_gene: TRBJ2-1
d_gene: TRBD2
CDR3nt: TGTGCCAGCAGTCTTTTAGCGGGCTCCTACAATGAGCAGTTCTTC
CDR3aa: CASSLLAGSYNEQFF

v_gene: TRBV2
j_gene: TRBJ2-3
d_gene: TRBD2
CDR3nt: TGTGCCAGCAGTGGCAAGGGACTAGCGGACACAGATACGCAGTATTTT
CDR3aa: CASSGKGLADTDTQYF

v_gene: TRBV24-1
j_gene: TRBJ2-1
d_gene: TRBD2
CDR3nt: TGTGCCACCAGTGACCCTAAGGTAGCGGGAGTTACCTACAATGAGCAGTTCTTC
CDR3aa: CATSDPKVAGVTYNEQFF

v_gene: TRBV19
j_gene: TRBJ2-5
d_gene: NA
CDR3nt: TGTGCCAGTAGTACCCAACAGAGCCAAGAGACCCAGTACTTC
CDR3aa: CASSTQQSQETQYF

v_gene: TRBV5-1
j_gene: TRBJ2-5
d_gene: TRBD2
CDR3nt: TGCGCCAGCAGCTTTCTAGCGGGAGGCGAGACCCAGTACTTC
CDR3aa: CASSFLAGGETQYF